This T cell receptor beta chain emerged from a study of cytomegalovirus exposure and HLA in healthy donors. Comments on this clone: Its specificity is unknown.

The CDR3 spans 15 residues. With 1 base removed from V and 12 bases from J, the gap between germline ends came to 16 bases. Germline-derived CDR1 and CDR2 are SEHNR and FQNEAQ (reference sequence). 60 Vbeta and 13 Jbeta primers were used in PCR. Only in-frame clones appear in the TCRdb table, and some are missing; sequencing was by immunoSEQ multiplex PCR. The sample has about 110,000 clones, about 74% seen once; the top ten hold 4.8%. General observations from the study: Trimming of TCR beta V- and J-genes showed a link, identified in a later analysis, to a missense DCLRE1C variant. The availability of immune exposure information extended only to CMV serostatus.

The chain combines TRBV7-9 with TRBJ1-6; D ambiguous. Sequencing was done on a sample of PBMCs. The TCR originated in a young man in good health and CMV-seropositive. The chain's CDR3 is CASSLEGGNNGPLHF. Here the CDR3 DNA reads TGTGCCAGCAGCTTAGAAGGCGGAAACAATGGACCCCTCCACTTT. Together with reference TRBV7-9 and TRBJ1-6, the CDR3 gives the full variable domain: DTGVSQNPRHKITKRGQNVTFRCDPISEHNRLYWYRQTLGQGPEFLTYFQNEAQLEKSRLLSDRFSAERPKGSFSTLEIQRTEQGDSAMYLCASSLEGGNNGPLHFGNGTRLTVT.